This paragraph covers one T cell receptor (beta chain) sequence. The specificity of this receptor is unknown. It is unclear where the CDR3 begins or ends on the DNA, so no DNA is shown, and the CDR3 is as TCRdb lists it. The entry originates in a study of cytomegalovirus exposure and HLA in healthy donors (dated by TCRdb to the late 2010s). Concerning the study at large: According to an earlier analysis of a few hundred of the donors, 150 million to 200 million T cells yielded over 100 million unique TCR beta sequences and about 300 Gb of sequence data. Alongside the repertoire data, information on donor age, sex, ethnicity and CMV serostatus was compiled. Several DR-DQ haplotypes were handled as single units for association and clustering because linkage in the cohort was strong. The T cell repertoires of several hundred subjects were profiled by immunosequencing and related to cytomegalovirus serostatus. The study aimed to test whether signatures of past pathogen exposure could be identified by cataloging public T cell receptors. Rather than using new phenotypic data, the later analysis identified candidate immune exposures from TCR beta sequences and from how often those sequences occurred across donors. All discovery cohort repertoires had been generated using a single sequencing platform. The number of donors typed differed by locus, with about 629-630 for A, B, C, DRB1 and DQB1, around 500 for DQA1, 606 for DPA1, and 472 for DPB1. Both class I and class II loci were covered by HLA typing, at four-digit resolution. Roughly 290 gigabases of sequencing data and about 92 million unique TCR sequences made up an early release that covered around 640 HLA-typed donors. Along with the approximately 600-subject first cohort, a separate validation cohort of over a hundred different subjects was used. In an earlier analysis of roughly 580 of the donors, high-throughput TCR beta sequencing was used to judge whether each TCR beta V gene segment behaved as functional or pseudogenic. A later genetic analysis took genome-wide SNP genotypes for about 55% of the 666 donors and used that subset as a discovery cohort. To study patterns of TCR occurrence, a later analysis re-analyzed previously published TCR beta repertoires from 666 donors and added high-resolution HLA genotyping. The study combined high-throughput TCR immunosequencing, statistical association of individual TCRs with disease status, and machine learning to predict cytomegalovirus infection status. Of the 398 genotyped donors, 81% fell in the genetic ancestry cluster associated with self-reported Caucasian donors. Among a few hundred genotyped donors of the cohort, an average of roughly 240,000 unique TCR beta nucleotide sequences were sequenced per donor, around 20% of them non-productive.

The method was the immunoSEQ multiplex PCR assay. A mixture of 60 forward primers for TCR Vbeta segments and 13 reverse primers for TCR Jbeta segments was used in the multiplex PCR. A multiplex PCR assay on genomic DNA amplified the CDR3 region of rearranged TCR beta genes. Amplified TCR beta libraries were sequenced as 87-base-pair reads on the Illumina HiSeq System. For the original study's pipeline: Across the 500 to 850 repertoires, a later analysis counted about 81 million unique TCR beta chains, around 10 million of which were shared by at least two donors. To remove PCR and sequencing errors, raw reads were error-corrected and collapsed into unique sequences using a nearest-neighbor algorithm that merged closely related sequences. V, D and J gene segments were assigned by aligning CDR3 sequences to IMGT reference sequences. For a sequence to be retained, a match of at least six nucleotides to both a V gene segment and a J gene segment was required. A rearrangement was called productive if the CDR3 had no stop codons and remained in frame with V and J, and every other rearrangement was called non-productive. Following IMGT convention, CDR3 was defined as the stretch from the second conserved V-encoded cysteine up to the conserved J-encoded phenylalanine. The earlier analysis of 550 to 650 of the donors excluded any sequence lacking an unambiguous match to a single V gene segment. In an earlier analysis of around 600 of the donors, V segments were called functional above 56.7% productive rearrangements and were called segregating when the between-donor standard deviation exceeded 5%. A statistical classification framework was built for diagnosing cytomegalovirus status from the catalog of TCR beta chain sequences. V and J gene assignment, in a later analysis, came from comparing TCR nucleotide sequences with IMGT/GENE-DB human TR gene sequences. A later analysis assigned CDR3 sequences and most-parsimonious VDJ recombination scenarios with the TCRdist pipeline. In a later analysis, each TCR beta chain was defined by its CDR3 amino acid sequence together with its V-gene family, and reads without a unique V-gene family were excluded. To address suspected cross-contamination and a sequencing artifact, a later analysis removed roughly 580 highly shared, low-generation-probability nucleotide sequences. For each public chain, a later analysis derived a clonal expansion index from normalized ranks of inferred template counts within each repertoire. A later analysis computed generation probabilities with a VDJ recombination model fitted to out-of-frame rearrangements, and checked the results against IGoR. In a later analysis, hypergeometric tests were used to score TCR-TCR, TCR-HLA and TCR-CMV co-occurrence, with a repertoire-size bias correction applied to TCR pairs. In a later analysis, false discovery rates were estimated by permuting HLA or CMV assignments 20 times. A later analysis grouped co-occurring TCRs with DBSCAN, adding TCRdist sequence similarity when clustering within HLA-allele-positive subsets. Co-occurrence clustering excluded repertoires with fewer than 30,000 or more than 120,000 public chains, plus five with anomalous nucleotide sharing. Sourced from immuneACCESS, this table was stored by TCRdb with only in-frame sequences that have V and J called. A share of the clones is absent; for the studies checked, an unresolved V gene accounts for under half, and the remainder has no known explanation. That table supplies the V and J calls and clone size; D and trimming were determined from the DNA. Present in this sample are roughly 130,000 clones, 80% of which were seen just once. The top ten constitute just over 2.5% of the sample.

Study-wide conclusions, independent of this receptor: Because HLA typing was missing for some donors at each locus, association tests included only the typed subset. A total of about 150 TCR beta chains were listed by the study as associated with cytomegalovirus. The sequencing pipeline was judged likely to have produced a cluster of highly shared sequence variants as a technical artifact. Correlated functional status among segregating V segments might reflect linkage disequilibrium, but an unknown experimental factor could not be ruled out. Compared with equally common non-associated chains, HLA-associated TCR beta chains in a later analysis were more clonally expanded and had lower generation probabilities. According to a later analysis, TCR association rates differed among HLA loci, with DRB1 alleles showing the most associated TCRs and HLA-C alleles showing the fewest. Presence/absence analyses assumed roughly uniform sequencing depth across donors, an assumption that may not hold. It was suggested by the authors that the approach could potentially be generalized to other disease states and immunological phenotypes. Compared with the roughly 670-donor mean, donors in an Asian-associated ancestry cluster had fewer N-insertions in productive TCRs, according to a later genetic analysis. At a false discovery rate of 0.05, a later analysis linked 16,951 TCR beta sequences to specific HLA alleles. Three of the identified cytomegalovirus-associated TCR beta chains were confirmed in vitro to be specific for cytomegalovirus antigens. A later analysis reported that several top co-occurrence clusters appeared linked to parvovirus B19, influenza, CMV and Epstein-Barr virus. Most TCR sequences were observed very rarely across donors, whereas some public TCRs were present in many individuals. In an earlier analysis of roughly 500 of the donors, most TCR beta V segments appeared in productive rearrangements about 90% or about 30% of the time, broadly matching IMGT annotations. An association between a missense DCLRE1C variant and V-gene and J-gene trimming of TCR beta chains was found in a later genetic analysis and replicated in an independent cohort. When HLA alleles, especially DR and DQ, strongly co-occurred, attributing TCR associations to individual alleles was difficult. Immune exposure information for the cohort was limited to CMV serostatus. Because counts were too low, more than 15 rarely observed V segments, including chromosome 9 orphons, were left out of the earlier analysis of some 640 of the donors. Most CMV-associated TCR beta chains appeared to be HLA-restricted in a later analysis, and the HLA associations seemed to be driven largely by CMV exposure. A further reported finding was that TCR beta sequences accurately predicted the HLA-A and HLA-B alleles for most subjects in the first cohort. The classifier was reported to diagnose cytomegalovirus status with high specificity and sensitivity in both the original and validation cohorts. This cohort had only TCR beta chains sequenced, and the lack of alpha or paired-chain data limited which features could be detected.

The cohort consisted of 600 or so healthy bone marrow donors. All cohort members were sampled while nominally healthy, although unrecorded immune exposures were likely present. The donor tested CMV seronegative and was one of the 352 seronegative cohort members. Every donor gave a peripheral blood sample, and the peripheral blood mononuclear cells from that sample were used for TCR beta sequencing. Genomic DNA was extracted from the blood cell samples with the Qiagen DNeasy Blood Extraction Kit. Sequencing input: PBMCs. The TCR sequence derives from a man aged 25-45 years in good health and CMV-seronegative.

The CDR3 protein is CASSTSGGYEQYF. The chain couples TRBV5-1 to TRBJ2-7; TRBD2, the table's D call, lacks a check against the DNA. The CDR3 starts with the cysteine, ends with the phenylalanine, and has 13 residues. CDR1 and CDR2 were assigned from the germline V gene as SGHRS and YFSETQ.